This T cell receptor beta chain was identified in a study of long-term antiretroviral therapy in people with HIV. At the survey level, the v3.0 immunoSEQ assay was run. Sequencing was performed with immunoSEQ multiplex PCR; in TCRdb, only in-frame clones are kept and a portion is missing. Among around 15,000 clones listed, approximately 90% were seen once. Germline V gene lookup returns CDR1 SEHNR and CDR2 FQNEAQ (reference sequence). The V and J ends lost 5 bases and 4 bases respectively, with 12 bases between them. The CDR3 loop spans 13 amino acids. Donors each had at least one pre-ART PBMC sample and at least two post-ART ones. Every HIV-positive participant received treatment in the United States.

The chain employs TRBV7-9 and TRBJ2-7, with D maybe TRBD2 (6 bases). The source material was unsorted PBMCs, sampled 0.6 years after starting antiretroviral therapy. The sequence came from a middle-aged woman with HIV. In DNA form, the CDR3 reads TGTGCCAGCAGCCGAGGCGGGGCATACGAGCAGTACTTC. Residues: CASSRGGAYEQYF.